These 32 T cell receptor beta chains originate from one sample sequenced in a study of OX40 agonist ivuxolimab in advanced cancers. TCRdb's table, derived via immunoSEQ multiplex PCR, lists solely in-frame clones and lacks some. This sample has tens of thousands of clones; 80% to 95% occur once, and the top ten carry about 0.6%. This sample comprised CD4+ or CD8+ T cells sorted from blood, obtained in a trial of the OX40 agonist ivuxolimab. The receptors originated from an adult with an advanced solid tumor such as melanoma, head and neck, liver or kidney cancer.

The table lists this clone with a count of one. The chain joins TRBV6-1 to TRBJ2-1, with D unresolved. Trimming shortened V by 7 bases and J by 1 base, and 11 bases separated the two germline ends. The CDR3 runs to 14 residues. Germline loops: CDR1 MNHNS, CDR2 SASEGT. The CDR3 nucleotides are TGTGCCAGCATATCCCCGATGTCCTACAATGAGCAGTTCTTC. Protein product: CASISPMSYNEQFF.

This chain connects TRBV19 to TRBJ1-5; D ambiguous. Germline CDR1 reads LNHDA; CDR2 reads SQIVND (reference sequence). The CDR3 loop spans 15 amino acids. Trimming shortened V by 10 bases and J by 1 base, and 17 bases separated the two germline ends. The CDR3 region is CATSRVGESNQPQHF. CDR3 sequence (DNA): TGTGCCACGAGTAGGGTGGGAGAGAGCAATCAGCCCCAGCATTTT.

This clone is a singleton in its sample. This chain connects TRBV7-9 to TRBJ2-3; D is tentatively TRBD1 or TRBD2 (5 bases each). V was clipped by 3 bases and J by 12 bases, with 16 bases between them. Germline V CDR1 and CDR2: SEHNR, FQNEAQ (reference sequence). The CDR3 length is 13 residues. The CDR3 nucleotides are TGTGCCAGCAGCTTCGGGGACCGGGTGGGCCAGTATTTT. It translates to CASSFGDRVGQYF.

The V call is TRBV7-3, the J call TRBJ2-1; D gene uncertain. Trimming removed 1 base at V and 5 bases at J, with 12 bases between. The CDR3 sequence is 15 residues long. Germline CDR1 SGHTA, CDR2 FQGTGA. CDR3 sequence (DNA): TGTGCCAGCAGCTTAAACCCCGCGGTCCACAATGAGCAGTTCTTC. Its translation: CASSLNPAVHNEQFF.

In its sample, this clone was seen once. V gene TRBV2 combines with J gene TRBJ2-7; D is uncertain. Trimming removed 5 bases at V and 3 bases at J, with 5 bases between. The CDR3 is 11 amino acids. Germline CDR1 SNHLY, CDR2 FYNNEI. The DNA for the CDR3 is TGTGCCAGCAGTCCTTACTACGAGCAGTACTTC. Encoded protein: CASSPYYEQYF.

This clone has a single count. This chain links TRBV9 with TRBJ1-4, with D possibly matching TRBD1 (5 bases). The CDR3 has 13 residues. Deletions cut 2 bases from V and 7 bases from J, with 9 bases between. Germline loops: CDR1 SGDLS, CDR2 YYNGEE. CDR3 coding DNA: TGTGCCAGCAGCGTTGGGGGAGGTGAAAAACTGTTTTTT. It is translated as CASSVGGGEKLFF.

This rearrangement joins TRBV4-1 to TRBJ1-5; the match to TRBD1 covers 10 bases. This CDR3 has 16 residues. The trim removed 3 bases at V and 2 bases at J, leaving 4 bases unmatched. Germline CDR1 is MGHRA and CDR2 is YSYEKL. CDR3: CASSQGQGSRNQPQHF. CDR3 bases: TGCGCCAGCAGCCAGGGACAGGGGTCCCGCAATCAGCCCCAGCATTTT.

The chain employs TRBV19 and TRBJ1-1; D is possibly TRBD1 (5 bases). The CDR3 runs 17 residues. Germline lookup yields CDR1 LNHDA and CDR2 SQIVND (reference sequence). V was clipped by 5 bases and J by 1 base, with 20 bases between them. The CDR3 is CASSDAPGGTWNTEAFF. The CDR3 DNA reads TGTGCCAGTAGTGATGCCCCGGGGGGGACTTGGAACACTGAAGCTTTCTTT.

V and J are TRBV2 and TRBJ2-5; D unresolved. This CDR3 is built from 10 residues. V lost 9 bases, J lost 6 bases, and 8 bases lay in between. Germline V gene sequence: CDR1 SNHLY, CDR2 FYNNEI. The CDR3 loop is CASRVKTQYF. In nucleotides, the CDR3 is TGTGCCAGTAGGGTGAAGACCCAGTACTTC.

As to this clone: In the same sample, other DNA sequences code for this CDR3. This chain links TRBV7-9 with TRBJ1-1; maybe TRBD1 (5 bases). V was shortened by 1 base and J by 1 base, with 7 bases between the two germline ends. The CDR3 runs 14 residues. The germline gives CDR1 SEHNR, CDR2 FQNEAQ (reference sequence). The CDR3 DNA reads TGTGCCAGCAGCTTAGGGCAGGGGAACACTGAAGCTTTCTTT. Amino acid sequence: CASSLGQGNTEAFF.

The chain links TRBV7-3 to TRBJ2-1; 12 bases are a match to TRBD1. This CDR3 is 16 amino acids long. CDR1 is SGHTA and CDR2 is FQGTGA in the germline V gene. Trimming took 0 bases from V and 8 from J; bases not matched to a gene: 5. The CDR3 nucleotides read TGTGCCAGCAGCTTAACTCGGGACAGGGGGCAGGATGAGCAGTTCTTC. It is translated as CASSLTRDRGQDEQFF.

This sequence joins TRBV19 and TRBJ2-5; D is perhaps TRBD1 or TRBD2 (5 bases each). This CDR3 is 14 amino acids long. Trimming removed 6 bases at V and 2 bases at J, with 13 bases between. Looked up from germline, CDR1 is LNHDA and CDR2 is SQIVND (reference sequence). The CDR3 here is CASSNRDGQETQYF. CDR3 DNA: TGTGCCAGTAGCAACCGGGACGGACAAGAGACCCAGTACTTC.

This rearrangement joins TRBV29-1 to TRBJ1-2; 9 positions agree with TRBD1. Germline V gene lookup returns CDR1 SQVTM and CDR2 ANQGSEA. Trimming cost V 4 bases and J 11 bases; bases outside gene matches: 11. The CDR3 runs to 13 residues. The CDR3 nucleotides are TGCAGCGTTGCGGGGGGACAGGGATTAAAATACACCTTC. This gives the protein CSVAGGQGLKYTF.

The table lists this clone with a count of one. The chain combines TRBV6-6 with TRBJ2-2, with D tentatively TRBD1 or TRBD2 (5 bases each). This CDR3 comprises 15 residues. V was clipped by 5 bases and J by 5 bases, with 15 bases between them. The germline V gene has CDR1 MNHNY and CDR2 SVGAGI (reference sequence). The chain's CDR3 is CASSRLSSGTGELFF. DNA for the CDR3: TGTGCCAGCAGTCGACTATCCTCAGGGACCGGGGAGCTGTTTTTT.

This chain joins TRBV4-2 and TRBJ2-7, with 10 bases fitting TRBD2. CDR1 and CDR2 (germline): LGHNA, YNFKEQ. The CDR3 is 15 residues long. Trimming cost V 3 bases and J 2 bases; bases outside gene matches: 4. The CDR3: CASSQPGTSAYEQYF. The CDR3 DNA follows: TGTGCCAGCAGCCAGCCTGGGACTAGCGCCTACGAGCAGTACTTC.

This clone has just one count. The chain carries TRBV10-3 and TRBJ2-7; D may be TRBD1 (6 bases). V was pared by 2 bases and J by 5 bases, with 13 bases between. Germline V gives CDR1 ENHRY, CDR2 SYGVKD. The CDR3 loop spans 14 amino acids. The CDR3 DNA reads TGTGCCATCAGTGAGGGGACCTCAGGGGACGAGCAGTACTTC. This gives the protein CAISEGTSGDEQYF.

The chain couples TRBV5-1 to TRBJ1-4; D perhaps matches TRBD1 (5 bases). With 0 bases removed from V and 3 bases from J, the gap between germline ends came to 6 bases. There are 14 residues in the CDR3. CDR1 and CDR2 (germline): SGHRS, YFSETQ. The CDR3 is CASSLAGPNEKLFF. The CDR3 region has the DNA TGCGCCAGCAGCTTGGCGGGGCCTAATGAAAAACTGTTTTTT.

V usage is TRBV9 and J usage is TRBJ2-1; 7 bases are a match to TRBD2. Germline lookup yields CDR1 SGDLS and CDR2 YYNGEE. Trimming cost V 0 bases and J 4 bases; bases outside gene matches: 4. The CDR3 runs 15 residues. The CDR3 DNA sequence: TGTGCCAGCAGCGTAGGTACTAGCGAATACAATGAGCAGTTCTTC. The encoded protein is CASSVGTSEYNEQFF.

This rearrangement joins TRBV6-5 to TRBJ2-7; TRBD1 might be the D (6 bases). CDR1 and CDR2 (germline): MNHEY, SVGAGI. V dropped 2 bases and J dropped 1 base, with 12 bases sitting between them. CDR3 length: 15 residues. This CDR3 is CASSYDRDNSYEQYF. The CDR3 nucleotides are TGTGCCAGCAGTTACGACCGGGACAATTCCTACGAGCAGTACTTC.

The chain couples TRBV19 to TRBJ2-5; 11 nucleotides line up with TRBD1. Germline V gene sequence: CDR1 LNHDA, CDR2 SQIVND (reference sequence). This CDR3 is built from 16 residues. J lost 1 base, V lost 1 base, and 2 bases had no gene match. The CDR3 sequence is CASSIVGTGGQETQYF. CDR3 DNA: TGTGCCAGTAGTATAGTCGGGACAGGGGGCCAAGAGACCCAGTACTTC.

The chain uses TRBV27 and TRBJ2-2; 8 bases line up with TRBD2. The CDR3 extends over 18 amino acids. The ends lost 3 bases at V and 0 bases at J; junction bases unmatched: 9. In germline, CDR1 is MNHEY, CDR2 SMNVEV (reference sequence). The CDR3 nucleotides read TGTGCCAGCAGTTTTAGGTCGGGAGGGACAACGAACACCGGGGAGCTGTTTTTT. This translates into CASSFRSGGTTNTGELFF.

This chain joins TRBV11-3 and TRBJ2-3, with 7 bases lining up with TRBD1. This CDR3 has 14 residues. Per the germline V gene, CDR1 is SGHNT and CDR2 is YENEEA. Germline trimming cut 5 bases from V and 1 base from J; bases unmatched to any gene: 3. The CDR3 DNA sequence: TGTGCCAGCAGCCACGGACAGGGCACAGATACGCAGTATTTT. Protein: CASSHGQGTDTQYF.

This chain joins TRBV5-1 and TRBJ2-1; 10 bases are a match to TRBD2. Germline V CDR1 and CDR2: SGHRS, YFSETQ. This CDR3 is built from 16 residues. V lost 4 bases and J lost 4; bases outside the gene matches: 8. CDR3 bases: TGCGCCAGCAGCGTCCAGCGGGGGGGCAGTTACAATGAGCAGTTCTTC. Translated: CASSVQRGGSYNEQFF.

This CDR3 reads CASSLGLAGARDEQYF. As DNA, the CDR3 is TGTGCCAGCAGTCTCGGACTAGCGGGAGCCCGAGACGAGCAGTACTTC. The J gene is TRBJ2-7, the V gene TRBV27, with 13 bases lining up with TRBD2. Trimming cost V 5 bases and J 5 bases; bases outside gene matches: 9. CDR1 and CDR2 from the germline V gene are MNHEY and SMNVEV (reference sequence). This CDR3 spans 16 amino acids.

The sample holds one count of this clone. The CDR3 nucleotides read TGTGCCAGCTCCGGACGGGTTAACACTGAAGCTTTCTTT. Its protein is CASSGRVNTEAFF. The rearrangement uses TRBV18 and TRBJ1-1; D is unclear. From germline, CDR1 is KGHSH and CDR2 LQKENI. The ends were cut back, 6 bases at V and 2 bases at J, with 10 bases in the middle. The CDR3 totals 13 residues.

The chain couples TRBV19 to TRBJ2-1; 9 positions match TRBD2. This CDR3 has 14 residues. Trimming took 5 bases from V and 8 from J; bases not matched to a gene: 7. The germline V gene encodes CDR1 LNHDA and CDR2 SQIVND (reference sequence). CDR3 coding DNA: TGTGCCAGTAGTCCTAGCGGGGTCCCAGATGAGCAGTTCTTC. Translation gives CASSPSGVPDEQFF.

Only one count was recorded for this clone. This chain links TRBV29-1 with TRBJ2-1; D might be TRBD2 (6 bases). This CDR3 contains 12 residues. The V and J ends lost 8 bases and 7 bases respectively, with 15 bases between them. Germline V gene sequence: CDR1 SQVTM, CDR2 ANQGSEA. The DNA for the CDR3 is TGCAGCATTTCGCGGGAATGGAATGAGCAGTTCTTC. The encoded protein is CSISREWNEQFF.

The V and J genes are TRBV6-4 and TRBJ1-2, with 8 positions matching TRBD1. The CDR3 length is 16 residues. Germline lookup yields CDR1 MRHNA and CDR2 SNTAGT. The junction had 11 bases not matched to a gene; V was cut back by 3 bases and J by 5 bases. The CDR3 sequence: CASSETGTGGIYGYTF. The DNA of the CDR3 is TGTGCCAGCAGTGAAACGGGGACAGGAGGCATTTATGGCTACACCTTC.

This chain joins TRBV5-5 and TRBJ1-3; 9 bases line up with TRBD1. The CDR3 consists of 16 residues. V lost 1 base and J lost 2; bases outside the gene matches: 4. Per germline, CDR1 SGHKS and CDR2 YYEKEE (reference sequence). The CDR3 reads CASSLFWTGAGNTIYF. CDR3 bases: TGTGCCAGCAGCTTGTTTTGGACAGGGGCTGGAAACACCATATATTTT.

The chain uses TRBV6-5 and TRBJ2-2; D unresolved. This CDR3 is 15 amino acids long. The V gene lost 2 bases and the J gene lost 3 bases, with 10 bases spanning the gap. Germline V gives CDR1 MNHEY, CDR2 SVGAGI. CDR3 residues: CASSYAGRYTGELFF. In DNA, the CDR3 is TGTGCCAGCAGTTACGCAGGTCGATACACCGGGGAGCTGTTTTTT.

The chain has TRBV29-1 and TRBJ1-2, with D tentatively TRBD1 (5 bases). Germline loops: CDR1 SQVTM, CDR2 ANQGSEA. The CDR3 spans 11 residues. The V gene lost 6 bases and the J gene lost 9 bases, with 14 bases spanning the gap. The CDR3 region is CSVGDVRSYTF. The DNA for the CDR3 is TGCAGCGTCGGGGACGTCAGAAGCTACACCTTC.

This chain uses TRBV7-8 with TRBJ2-3; no clear D gene. The germline V and J ends were trimmed by 5 bases and 2 bases, with 23 bases remaining between them. CDR3 length: 18 residues. Germline loops: CDR1 SGHVS, CDR2 FQNEAQ. Written as DNA, the CDR3 is TGTGCCAGCAGCCCCCAGCGCCGGGTCCTTGGAAACACAGATACGCAGTATTTT. Its translation: CASSPQRRVLGNTDTQYF.